Each of the 15 T cell receptor beta chains below was sequenced from the same sample in a study of vaccination and CD4 T cells after COVID-19. Cultured CD4+ T cell DNA underwent sequencing with the Oncomine TCR Beta short-read assay. TCRdb redid the calling of the PCR reads with MiXCR, one entry per CDR3 protein. The data hold approximately 18,000 distinct CDR3 sequences, with approximately 40% observed a single time. These receptors are not linked to any known antigen. Time point of the sample: late sampling 161 to 241 days after vaccination in a few convalescent patients. Treatment meaning: roughly ten-day PBMC culture with coronavirus spike peptide pools or control peptides (ViraFEST assay). The input for sequencing was CD4+ T cells from blood, cultured in vitro, taken about 7 months after SARS-CoV-2 vaccination. These receptors all come from a human donor who had recovered from COVID-19.

This clonotype showed up just once. The rearrangement links TRBV6-2 or TRBV6-3 to TRBJ1-1; D is uncertain. The CDR3 is 14 amino acids. Trimming took 6 bases from V and 3 from J, leaving 14 bases between them. Germline V gene lookup returns CDR1 MNHEY and CDR2 SVGEGT. As DNA, the CDR3 is TGTGCCAGCAGAACAACCCGAGGTCACACTGAAGCTTTCTTT. It is translated as CASRTTRGHTEAFF.

CDR3 region: CASSQRGSNEQFF. DNA for the CDR3: TGTGCCAGTAGTCAAAGGGGGTCCAATGAGCAGTTCTTC. The V gene is TRBV19, the J gene TRBJ2-1; D perhaps matches TRBD1 (6 bases). V lost 5 bases to trimming and J lost 6 bases, with 11 bases between them. Germline V gene lookup returns CDR1 LNHDA and CDR2 SQIVND (reference sequence). This CDR3 spans 13 amino acids.

The J gene is TRBJ2-3, the V gene TRBV18; the D is unclear. The CDR3 sequence is 15 residues long. Germline V gives CDR1 KGHSH, CDR2 LQKENI. V lost 0 bases and J lost 2, with 9 bases in between. CDR3 nucleotide sequence: TGTGCCAGCTCACCACCTCAAGGTCTCACAGATACGCAGTATTTT. Protein product: CASSPPQGLTDTQYF.

V and J are TRBV20-1 and TRBJ1-2; the match to TRBD1 covers 8 bases. V was pared by 6 bases and J by 5 bases, with 11 bases of the junction left unmatched. Per germline, CDR1 DFQATT and CDR2 SNEGSKA (reference sequence). This CDR3 has 14 amino acids. As DNA, the CDR3 is TGCAGTGCCGGTGGGACAGGCAAATCTTATGGCTACACCTTC. Protein product: CSAGGTGKSYGYTF.

In DNA, the CDR3 is TGCAGTGCTAGAGAGGACAGGGGAAATACGCAGTATTTT. Translating gives CSAREDRGNTQYF. The V and J genes are TRBV20-1 and TRBJ2-3; 9 bases agree with TRBD1. The germline CDR1 and CDR2 sequences are DFQATT and SNEGSKA (reference sequence). J gave up 7 bases and V 0 bases, and 2 bases lay outside the gene matches. This CDR3 contains 13 residues.

In this sample, this clonotype turned up a few times. This rearrangement joins TRBV15 to TRBJ2-7; D is ambiguous. The germline V and J ends were trimmed by 2 bases and 11 bases, with 19 bases remaining between them. Germline CDR1 LNHNV, CDR2 YYDKDF (reference sequence). The CDR3 covers 14 residues. CDR3 sequence: CATSRNPLATRKYF. CDR3 DNA: TGTGCCACCAGCAGAAACCCGTTGGCCACGAGGAAGTACTTC.

This chain links TRBV7-2 with TRBJ1-1; a possible D gene is TRBD1 (5 bases). The CDR3 has 14 amino acids. Germline assignment: CDR1 SGHTA and CDR2 FQGNSA. With 7 bases removed from V and 1 base from J, the gap between germline ends came to 13 bases. CDR3 bases: TGTGCCAGCAACGTGCAGGGTTGGAACACTGAAGCTTTCTTT. Its protein is CASNVQGWNTEAFF.

The CDR3 bases are TGCAGTGCTAGCAGGCAGGGGAGGAATGGCTACACCTTC. Translating it yields CSASRQGRNGYTF. This sequence joins TRBV20-1 and TRBJ1-2; D is possibly TRBD1 (6 bases). This CDR3 spans 13 amino acids. Trimming cost V 3 bases and J 6 bases, with 14 bases left between them. Germline V gene lookup returns CDR1 DFQATT and CDR2 SNEGSKA (reference sequence).

The chain carries TRBV19 and TRBJ1-6, with D perhaps TRBD1 (6 bases). The CDR3 totals 13 residues. V was shortened by 7 bases and J by 12 bases, with 16 bases between the two germline ends. Germline loops: CDR1 LNHDA, CDR2 SQIVND (reference sequence). In nucleotides, the CDR3 is TGTGCCAGTACAAAGGGGGGGGGCCGACCCCTCCACTTT. Translation: CASTKGGGRPLHF.

The rearrangement links TRBV14 to TRBJ2-3; TRBD2 agrees at 7 bases. Trimming removed 2 bases from V and 2 bases from J; junction bases left unmatched: 4. This CDR3 is built from 15 residues. Germline CDR1 and CDR2: SGHDN and FVKESK. The CDR3 coding sequence is TGTGCCAGCAGCCAACAAGCGGGATTCACAGATACGCAGTATTTT. Protein: CASSQQAGFTDTQYF.

This clonotype was seen more than once but under ten times. The chain recombines TRBV7-9 with TRBJ1-2; D ambiguous. Trimming took off 3 bases at V and 5 bases at J, with 10 bases between the two ends. This CDR3 contains 13 residues. The germline V gene encodes CDR1 SEHNR and CDR2 FQNEAQ (reference sequence). The CDR3 DNA is TGTGCCAGCAGCTTTTTATCCGGTTATGGCTACACCTTC. Protein: CASSFLSGYGYTF.

This clonotype was detected only a few times. This chain links TRBV7-3 with TRBJ2-5, with TRBD2 as a possible D gene (6 bases). Germline V CDR1 and CDR2: SGHTA, FQGTGA. The CDR3 spans 13 residues. Trimming stripped 2 bases from V and 5 bases from J, with 9 bases between. CDR3 protein: CASSLSGDETQYF. The CDR3 bases are TGTGCCAGCAGCTTATCGGGGGACGAGACCCAGTACTTC.

The J gene is TRBJ2-7, the V gene TRBV7-9, with 10 bases lining up with TRBD1. There are 15 residues in the CDR3. Germline CDR1 is SEHNR and CDR2 is FQNEAQ (reference sequence). Losses at the gene ends were 5 bases for V and 5 bases for J; bases not matched to a gene: 9. This chain's CDR3 is CASSHRDRGRHEQYF. DNA of the CDR3: TGTGCCAGCAGCCACCGGGACAGGGGTAGGCACGAGCAGTACTTC.

The chain uses TRBV7-9 and TRBJ1-2; tentatively, D is TRBD1 (5 bases). V gave up 4 bases and J gave up 7 bases, with 13 bases separating them. CDR1 is SEHNR, CDR2 FQNEAQ, per germline (reference sequence). The CDR3 sequence is 13 residues long. CDR3 sequence: CASSWDGLGGYTF. CDR3 sequence (DNA): TGTGCCAGCAGCTGGGACGGACTAGGTGGCTACACCTTC.

This clonotype was seen only a few times. The chain recombines TRBV7-6 with TRBJ2-1; D is possibly TRBD2 (5 bases). With 3 bases removed from V and 3 bases from J, the gap between germline ends came to 12 bases. The CDR3 loop spans 15 amino acids. Germline V gene sequence: CDR1 SGHVS, CDR2 FNYEAQ. DNA for the CDR3: TGTGCCAGCAGCTTCCGGCCAGCGGTCTACAATGAGCAGTTCTTC. It codes for CASSFRPAVYNEQFF.